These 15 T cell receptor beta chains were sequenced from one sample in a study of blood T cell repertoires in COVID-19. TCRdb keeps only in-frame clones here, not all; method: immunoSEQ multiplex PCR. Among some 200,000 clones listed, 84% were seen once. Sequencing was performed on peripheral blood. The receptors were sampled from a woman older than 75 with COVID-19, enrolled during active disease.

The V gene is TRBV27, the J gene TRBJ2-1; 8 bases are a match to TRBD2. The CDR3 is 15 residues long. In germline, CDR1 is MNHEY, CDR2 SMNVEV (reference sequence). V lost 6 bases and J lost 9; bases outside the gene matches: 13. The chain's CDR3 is CASRPGVSGDFEQFF. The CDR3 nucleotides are TGTGCCAGCAGGCCGGGTGTTAGCGGGGATTTTGAGCAGTTCTTC.

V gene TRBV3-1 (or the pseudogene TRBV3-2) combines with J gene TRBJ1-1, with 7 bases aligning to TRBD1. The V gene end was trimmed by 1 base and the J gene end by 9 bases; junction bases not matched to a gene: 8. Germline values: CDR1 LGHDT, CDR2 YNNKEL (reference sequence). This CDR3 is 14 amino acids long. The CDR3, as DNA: TGTGCCAGCAGCCAAGGAGGGGGCCCGGGTAAAGCTTTCTTT. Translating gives CASSQGGGPGKAFF.

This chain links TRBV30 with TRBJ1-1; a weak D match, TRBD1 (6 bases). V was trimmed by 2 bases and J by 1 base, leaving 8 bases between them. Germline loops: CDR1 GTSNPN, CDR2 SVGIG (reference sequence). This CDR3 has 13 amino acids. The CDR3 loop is CAWSTGTNTEAFF. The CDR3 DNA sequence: TGTGCCTGGAGTACAGGGACGAACACTGAAGCTTTCTTT.

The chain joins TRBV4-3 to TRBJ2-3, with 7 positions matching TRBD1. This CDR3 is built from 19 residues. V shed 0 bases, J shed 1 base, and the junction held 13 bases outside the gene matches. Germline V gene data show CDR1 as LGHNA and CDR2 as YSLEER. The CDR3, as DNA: TGCGCCAGCAGCCAAGAATTTGGGACAGACCGAGGTGGCACAGATACGCAGTATTTT. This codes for CASSQEFGTDRGGTDTQYF.

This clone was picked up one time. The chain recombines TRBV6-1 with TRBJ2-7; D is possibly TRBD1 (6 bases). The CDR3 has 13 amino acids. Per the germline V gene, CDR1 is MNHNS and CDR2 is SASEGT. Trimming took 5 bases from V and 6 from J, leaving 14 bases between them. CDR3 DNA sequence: TGTGCCAGCAGTTATGGACAGTTCTCCGAGCAGTACGTC. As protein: CASSYGQFSEQYV.

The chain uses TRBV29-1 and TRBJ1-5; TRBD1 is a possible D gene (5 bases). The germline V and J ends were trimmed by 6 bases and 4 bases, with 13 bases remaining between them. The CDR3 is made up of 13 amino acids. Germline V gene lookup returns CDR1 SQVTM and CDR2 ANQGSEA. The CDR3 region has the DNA TGCAGCGTCCGCCTACCAGGGAATCAGCCCCAGCATTTT. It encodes CSVRLPGNQPQHF. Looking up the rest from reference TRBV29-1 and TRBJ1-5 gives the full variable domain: SAVISQKPSRDICQRGTSLTIQCQVDSQVTMMFWYRQQPGQSLTLIATANQGSEATYESGFVIDKFPISRPNLTFSTLTVSNMSPEDSSIYLCSVRLPGNQPQHFGDGTRLSIL.

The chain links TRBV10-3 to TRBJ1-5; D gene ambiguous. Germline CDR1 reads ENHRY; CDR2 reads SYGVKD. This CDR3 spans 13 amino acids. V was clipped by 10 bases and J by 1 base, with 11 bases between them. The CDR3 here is CATTTASNQPQHF. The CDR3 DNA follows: TGTGCCACGACTACAGCCAGCAATCAGCCCCAGCATTTT.

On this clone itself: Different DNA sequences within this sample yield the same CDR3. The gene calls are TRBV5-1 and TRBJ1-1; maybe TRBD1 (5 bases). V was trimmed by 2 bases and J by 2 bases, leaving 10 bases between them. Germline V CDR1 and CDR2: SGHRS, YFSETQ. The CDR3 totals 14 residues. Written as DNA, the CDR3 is TGCGCCAGCAGCTTAGTAAGGGGCAACACTGAAGCTTTCTTT. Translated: CASSLVRGNTEAFF.

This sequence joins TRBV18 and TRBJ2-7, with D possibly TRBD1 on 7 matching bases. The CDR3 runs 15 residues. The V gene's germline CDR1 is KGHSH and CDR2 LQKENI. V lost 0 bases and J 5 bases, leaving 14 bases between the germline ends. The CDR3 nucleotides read TGTGCCAGCTCACCACCGAATTCCAGGGGGGACGAGCAGTACTTC. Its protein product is CASSPPNSRGDEQYF.

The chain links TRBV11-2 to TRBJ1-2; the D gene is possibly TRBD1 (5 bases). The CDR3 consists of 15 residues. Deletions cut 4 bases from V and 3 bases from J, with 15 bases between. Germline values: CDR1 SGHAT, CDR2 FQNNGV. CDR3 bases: TGTGCCAGCAGCTCTTCGGCAGGGCCCTACTATGGCTACACCTTC. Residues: CASSSSAGPYYGYTF.

The chain's CDR3 is CASSASQGASPQHF. The CDR3 DNA follows: TGTGCCAGCAGCGCCTCACAGGGGGCCTCACCCCAGCATTTT. The chain joins TRBV9 to TRBJ1-5; 9 positions agree with TRBD1. After removal of 3 bases from V and 10 bases from J, the junction contained 8 bases not matched to a gene. The CDR3 runs to 14 residues. Germline CDR1 is SGDLS and CDR2 is YYNGEE. Combining the CDR3 with reference TRBV9 and TRBJ1-5 gives the whole variable domain DSGVTQTPKHLITATGQRVTLRCSPRSGDLSVYWYQQSLDQGLQFLIQYYNGEERAKGNILERFSAQQFPDLHSELNLSSLELGDSALYFCASSASQGASPQHFGDGTRLSIL.

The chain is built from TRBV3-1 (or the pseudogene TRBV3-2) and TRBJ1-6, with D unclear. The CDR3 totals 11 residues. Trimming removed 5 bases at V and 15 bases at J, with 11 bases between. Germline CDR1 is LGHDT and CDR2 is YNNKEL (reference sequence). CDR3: CASSNSYGLHF. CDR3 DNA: TGTGCCAGCAGCAACTCGTATGGCCTCCACTTT.

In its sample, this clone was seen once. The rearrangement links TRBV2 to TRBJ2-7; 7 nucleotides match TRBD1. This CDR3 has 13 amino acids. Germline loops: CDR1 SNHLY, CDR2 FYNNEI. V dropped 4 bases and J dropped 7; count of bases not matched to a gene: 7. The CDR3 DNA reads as TGTGCCAGCAGTGGGGACAGCGGCCGGGAGCAGTACTTC. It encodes CASSGDSGREQYF. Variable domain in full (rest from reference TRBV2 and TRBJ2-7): EPEVTQTPSHQVTQMGQEVILRCVPISNHLYFYWYRQILGQKVEFLVSFYNNEISEKSEIFDDQFSVERPDGSNFTLKIRSTKLEDSAMYFCASSGDSGREQYFGPGTRLTVT.

The CDR3 nucleotides read TGTGCCAGCAGTGAAGTGGGGGCTACGGTCTACGAGCAGTACTTC. Translated, it gives CASSEVGATVYEQYF. The rearrangement links TRBV2 to TRBJ2-7; D might be TRBD1 (6 bases). CDR1 and CDR2 (germline): SNHLY, FYNNEI. Trimming took off 1 base at V and 3 bases at J, with 13 bases between the two ends. The CDR3 runs to 15 residues.

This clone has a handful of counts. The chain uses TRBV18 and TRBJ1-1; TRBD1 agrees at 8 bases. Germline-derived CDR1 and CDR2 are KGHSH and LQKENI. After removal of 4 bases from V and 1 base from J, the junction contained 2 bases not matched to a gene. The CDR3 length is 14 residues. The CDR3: CASSRQGRNTEAFF. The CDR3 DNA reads TGTGCCAGCTCACGACAGGGGCGGAACACTGAAGCTTTCTTT. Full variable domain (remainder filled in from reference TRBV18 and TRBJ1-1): NAGVMQNPRHLVRRRGQEARLRCSPMKGHSHVYWYRQLPEEGLKFMVYLQKENIIDESGMPKERFSAEFPKEGPSILRIQQVVRGDSAAYFCASSRQGRNTEAFFGQGTRLTVV.